The T cell receptor beta chain under discussion was sequenced for a study of cytotoxic CD8 clonotypes in ibrutinib-treated CLL. Study-wide findings and caveats: Sustained-remission and progressing patients had different sampling times.

CDR1 and CDR2 from the germline V gene are SGHTA and FQGNSA. The CDR3 consists of 15 residues. V was shortened by 5 bases and J by 6 bases, with 18 bases between the two germline ends. TCRdb keeps only in-frame clones here, not all; method: immunoSEQ multiplex PCR. This repertoire shows some 150,000 clones, around 76% found once; its top ten account for about 4.7%. Points on this clone: Its antigen is not identified.

V and J are TRBV7-2 and TRBJ2-3; perhaps TRBD1 as D (6 bases). Sequenced here: PBMCs, sampled after 24 months of ibrutinib treatment. The source is a human donor with chronic lymphocytic leukemia. The CDR3 here is CASSRRTMGADTQYF. CDR3 DNA sequence: TGTGCCAGCAGCCGCAGGACAATGGGGGCCGATACGCAGTATTTT. The full variable domain, rest sourced from reference TRBV7-2 and TRBJ2-3, is GAGVSQSPSNKVTEKGKDVELRCDPISGHTALYWYRQSLGQGLEFLIYFQGNSAPDKSGLPSDRFSAERTGGSVSTLTIQRTQQEDSAVYLCASSRRTMGADTQYFGPGTRLTVL.